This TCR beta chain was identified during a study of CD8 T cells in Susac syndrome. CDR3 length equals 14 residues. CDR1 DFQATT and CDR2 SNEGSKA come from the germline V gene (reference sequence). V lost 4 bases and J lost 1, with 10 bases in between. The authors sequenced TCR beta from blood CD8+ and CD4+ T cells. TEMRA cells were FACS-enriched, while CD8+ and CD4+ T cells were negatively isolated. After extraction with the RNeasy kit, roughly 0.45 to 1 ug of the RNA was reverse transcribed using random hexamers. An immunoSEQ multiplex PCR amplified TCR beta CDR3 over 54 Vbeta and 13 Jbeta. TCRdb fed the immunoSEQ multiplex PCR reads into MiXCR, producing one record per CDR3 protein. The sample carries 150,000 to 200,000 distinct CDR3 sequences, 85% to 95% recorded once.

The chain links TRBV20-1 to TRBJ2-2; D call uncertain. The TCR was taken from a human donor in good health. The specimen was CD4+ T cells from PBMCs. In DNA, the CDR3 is TGCAGTGCTAAGAAGGGCGGGAACACCGGGGAGCTGTTTTTT. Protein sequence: CSAKKGGNTGELFF.